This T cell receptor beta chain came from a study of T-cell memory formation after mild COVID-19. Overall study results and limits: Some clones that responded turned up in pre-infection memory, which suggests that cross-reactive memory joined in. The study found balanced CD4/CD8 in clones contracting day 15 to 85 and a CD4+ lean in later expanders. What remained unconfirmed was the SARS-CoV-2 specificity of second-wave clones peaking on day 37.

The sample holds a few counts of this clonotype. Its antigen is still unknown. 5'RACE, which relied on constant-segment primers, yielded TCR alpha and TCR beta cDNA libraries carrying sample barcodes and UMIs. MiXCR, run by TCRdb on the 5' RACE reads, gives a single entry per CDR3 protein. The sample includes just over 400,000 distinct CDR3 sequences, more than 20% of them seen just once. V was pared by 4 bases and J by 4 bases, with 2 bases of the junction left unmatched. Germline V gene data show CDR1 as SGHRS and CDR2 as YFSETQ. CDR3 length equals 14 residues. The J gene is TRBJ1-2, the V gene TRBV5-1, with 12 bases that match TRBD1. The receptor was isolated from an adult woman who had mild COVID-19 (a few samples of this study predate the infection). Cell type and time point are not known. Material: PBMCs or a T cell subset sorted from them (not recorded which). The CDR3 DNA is TGCGCCAGCAGCCTGGGACAGGGGGCCTATGGCTACACCTTC. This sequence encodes CASSLGQGAYGYTF.